This T cell receptor beta chain was sequenced in a study of CD8+CD57+ T cells in acquired aplastic anemia. Study details: The mean DNA yield obtained from sorted CD4+ and CD8+ cells came to roughly 3.4 ug. Whole-study results and caveats: Patients were compared with controls for CD8+ Simpson's diversity, and no significant difference emerged.

Germline-derived CDR1 and CDR2 are SGHAT and FQNNGV. Trimming stripped 6 bases from V and 11 bases from J, with 30 bases between. The CDR3 has 17 residues. As to this clonotype: As yet, its antigen is unknown.

By flow cytometry, patients selected for sequencing had shown an expansion of CD8+CD57+ cells. Genomic DNA templated the TCR beta VDJ and CDR3 profiling. From the reads, TCRdb called clonotypes with MiXCR, one entry per CDR3 protein. The top ten hold about 9.5% of the sample, which has approximately 190,000 distinct CDR3 sequences, just under 50% seen once. Sequencing input: sorted CD4+, CD8+, or CD8+CD57+ T cells (not recorded which) from PBMCs. This chain joins TRBV11-2 and TRBJ2-3, with D tentatively TRBD2 (7 bases). The receptor was isolated from a human donor with aplastic anemia. CDR3 sequence (DNA): TGTGCCAGCAGTCGAGACTTGGGAGGGGGTGGAATCGGAGAGCAGTATTTT. Its protein is CASSRDLGGGGIGEQYF. The full variable domain, in which reference TRBV11-2 and TRBJ2-3 provide the parts outside the CDR3, is EAGVAQSPRYKIIEKRQSVAFWCNPISGHATLYWYQQILGQGPKLLIQFQNNGVVDDSQLPKDRFSAERLKGVDSTLKIQPAKLEDSAVYLCASSRDLGGGGIGEQYFGPGTRLTVL.